Presented here are 9 T cell receptor beta chains from one specimen sequenced in a study of tumor and adjacent non-tumor tissue in lung cancer. TCRbeta libraries were built with three rounds of nested PCR, modified from ARM-PCR. TCRdb fed the multiplex PCR reads into MiXCR, producing one record per CDR3 protein. The sample gives over 100,000 distinct CDR3 sequences, roughly 74% of which show up once; around 37% is in the top ten. RNA was extracted from bulk tissue without any cell sorting. Sequencing was carried out using lung tumor tissue. Receptors were obtained from a woman in her fifties or sixties with non-small cell lung cancer.

This clonotype was counted a single time. The conserved phenylalanine or tryptophan is not found at the CDR3 terminus, so this likely reflects a read error. This sequence joins TRBV20-1 and TRBJ2-3; D is possibly TRBD1 (5 bases). The CDR3 is 15 residues long. Germline assignment: CDR1 DFQATT and CDR2 SNEGSKA (reference sequence). CDR3 sequence reads: CSARDRQGYTDMQYL. DNA for the CDR3: TGCAGTGCTAGAGATCGCCAGGGTTACACAGATATGCAGTATCTT.

CDR3 DNA: TGTGCCAGCAGCGTGGACAGGGGCTACGGCTACACCTTC. Its protein product is CASSVDRGYGYTF. This chain uses TRBV11-2 with TRBJ1-2; 9 bases agree with TRBD1. CDR3 length: 13 residues. Losses at the gene ends were 5 bases for V and 8 bases for J; bases not matched to a gene: 6. The germline CDR1 and CDR2 sequences are SGHAT and FQNNGV.

This clonotype appeared a single time. The junction does not match germline at one end; this may be a read error. V and J are TRBV6-5 and TRBJ2-1; 11 nucleotides match TRBD2. The germline V gene encodes CDR1 MNHEY and CDR2 SVGAGI. This CDR3 region has 15 residues. CDR3 nucleotide sequence: TGTGCCAGCCTAAAACTAGCGGGGGTATACAGTGAGCAGTTCTTC. Residues: CASLKLAGVYSEQFF.

Only one count was recorded for this clonotype. This could be a read error, since a much larger clone is one nucleotide away. V usage is TRBV4-3 and J usage is TRBJ2-5, with D tentatively TRBD2 (6 bases). The CDR3 covers 14 residues. CDR1 and CDR2 (germline): LGHNA, YSLEER. The CDR3 DNA sequence: TGCGCCAGAAGCCAAGTTGCGGGACGAGAGACCCAGTACTTC. Translated, it gives CARSQVAGRETQYF.

On this clonotype itself: With a much larger clone just one base away, this may be a read error. The chain carries TRBV20-1 and TRBJ2-2, with D possibly being TRBD1 or TRBD2 (5 bases each). Trimming pared 3 bases from V and 3 bases from J, leaving 11 bases between. CDR1 is DFQATT, CDR2 SNEGSKA, per germline (reference sequence). CDR3 length: 14 amino acids. CDR3 in amino acids: CSARRGRDTGELFF. The CDR3 region has the DNA TGCAGTGCTAGGAGGGGACGGGACACCGGGGAGCTGTTTTTT.

The chain joins TRBV29-1 to TRBJ1-2; D is possibly TRBD1 (6 bases). Germline CDR1 and CDR2: SQVTM and ANQGSEA. The CDR3 consists of 14 residues. In DNA, the CDR3 is TGCAACGCCAAAAATTCAGGGGACAACTATGGCTACACCTTC. Translating gives CNAKNSGDNYGYTF.

Details on this clonotype: One end of the junction is discordant with germline, which a read error may explain. This chain uses TRBV4-3 with TRBJ2-5, with 8 bases identical to TRBD1. CDR3 size: 16 residues. From germline, CDR1 is LGHNA and CDR2 YSLEER. CDR3 sequence reads: CASSQYFQGASETQYF. Here the CDR3 DNA reads TGCGCCAGCAGCCAATATTTCCAGGGGGCCTCAGAGACCCAATACTTC.

To note about this clonotype: Compared with germline, one end of the junction differs, possibly owing to a read error. The chain employs TRBV11-3 and TRBJ2-7, with D hard to call. This CDR3 comprises 14 residues. CDR1 is SGHNT and CDR2 is YENEEA in the germline V gene. In DNA form, the CDR3 reads TGTGCCAGCAGCTTAGATACGGTAACTTACGAGGAGTACTTC. Its translation is CASSLDTVTYEEYF.

Points on this clonotype: No conserved phenylalanine or tryptophan is present at the end of the CDR3, so a read error is the likely explanation. No DNA is shown, since the ends of the CDR3 on it are uncertain; the CDR3 is the one TCRdb lists. This sequence joins TRBV12-3 or TRBV12-4 and TRBJ2-1; TRBD1, as called in the table, went unchecked against the DNA. The CDR3 length is 15 residues, termini included. This chain's CDR3 is CASSPPTVRSYERFI.